These T cell receptor beta chains were read from a single sample in a study of T cell changes during pregnancy in multiple sclerosis. TCRdb's table, derived via immunoSEQ multiplex PCR, lists solely in-frame clones and lacks some. The table lists approximately 100,000 clones, approximately 94% of them singletons, with 2.2% in the top ten. This material consisted of peripheral blood, taken in the third trimester of pregnancy. The receptor set was obtained from a female donor with multiple sclerosis, enrolled in a pregnancy study. Both conserved end residues are part of each CDR3. D genes are given only for firm matches. Clone size is shown for a subset of rows, as once, few, many or a class of expanded clone.

V gene	clone size	J gene	D gene	CDR3 protein	CDR3 DNA
TRBV5-5	NA	TRBJ2-6	NA	CASSLEPNRATGANVLTF	TGTGCCAGCAGCTTGGAACCGAACAGGGCCACTGGGGCCAACGTCCTGACTTTC
TRBV5-1	NA	TRBJ1-3	NA	CASSLPDLGGEASRNTIYF	TGCGCCAGCAGCTTGCCGGACTTAGGAGGGGAGGCAAGTAGAAACACCATATATTTT
TRBV15	NA	TRBJ2-1	NA	CATSSGQTDNEQFF	TGTGCCACCAGCAGCGGACAGACCGACAATGAGCAGTTCTTC
TRBV6-5	NA	TRBJ2-2	NA	CASSHSSGGELFF	TGTGCCAGCAGTCATTCCTCAGGCGGGGAGCTGTTTTTT
TRBV28	NA	TRBJ1-3	TRBD1	CASRPWTGSSGNTIYF	TGTGCCAGCAGACCCTGGACAGGAAGCTCTGGAAACACCATATATTTT
TRBV9	NA	TRBJ2-5	TRBD1	CASSPVGRGRETQYF	TGTGCCAGCAGCCCAGTGGGCAGGGGGAGAGAGACCCAGTACTTC
TRBV19	NA	TRBJ1-5	TRBD1	CASRTGFSNQPQHF	TGTGCCAGTCGGACAGGGTTTAGCAATCAGCCCCAGCATTTT
TRBV29-1	NA	TRBJ1-1	NA	CSGTTGSVNTEAFF	TGCAGCGGTACAACAGGGTCTGTGAACACTGAAGCTTTCTTT
TRBV28	once	TRBJ1-5	NA	CASARRGNQPQHF	TGTGCCAGCGCGCGGCGGGGCAATCAGCCCCAGCATTTT
TRBV19	NA	TRBJ1-2	NA	CASSLQGSDGYTF	TGTGCCAGTAGTCTACAGGGTAGCGATGGCTACACCTTC
TRBV19	NA	TRBJ2-3	TRBD2	CASMPTGGTSGRTDTQYF	TGTGCCAGTATGCCCACGGGCGGGACTAGCGGGAGAACAGATACGCAGTATTTT
TRBV27	NA	TRBJ2-7	NA	CASSLGGRTYEQYF	TGTGCCAGCAGTTTAGGCGGCCGAACCTACGAGCAGTACTTC
TRBV4-2	NA	TRBJ2-5	TRBD2	CASSQGRLAGFQETQYF	TGTGCCAGCAGCCAAGGCCGACTAGCGGGGTTCCAAGAGACCCAGTACTTC
TRBV11-2	once	TRBJ2-7	NA	CASSYDRIPYEQYF	TGTGCCAGCAGCTACGACAGGATTCCATACGAGCAGTACTTC
TRBV19	NA	TRBJ2-1	TRBD2	CASSIRLGMSGLEGDEQFF	TGTGCCAGTAGTATTCGATTGGGTATGTCGGGACTAGAGGGCGATGAGCAGTTCTTC
TRBV27	NA	TRBJ1-1	NA	CASSLSWADDTEAFF	TGTGCCAGCAGTTTATCATGGGCTGACGACACTGAAGCTTTCTTT
TRBV10-3	NA	TRBJ1-5	NA	CAISESVGGRSGQPQHF	TGTGCCATCAGTGAGTCGGTCGGGGGGCGGTCTGGTCAGCCCCAGCATTTT
TRBV27	NA	TRBJ2-1	TRBD2	CASSAGTSGYNEQFF	TGTGCCAGCAGTGCAGGGACTAGCGGATACAATGAGCAGTTCTTC
TRBV14	NA	TRBJ1-2	TRBD1	CASSQGDRDGYTF	TGTGCCAGCAGCCAAGGGGACAGGGATGGCTACACCTTC
TRBV19	NA	TRBJ1-1	NA	CASSISPNQDTEAFF	TGTGCCAGTAGTATCTCCCCGAATCAGGATACTGAAGCTTTCTTT
TRBV5-1	NA	TRBJ2-3	TRBD2	CASRLGLAGTDTQYF	TGCGCCAGCAGGTTGGGACTAGCGGGAACAGATACGCAGTATTTT
TRBV29-1	NA	TRBJ2-1	NA	CSVEVRGPLGGPSSYNEQFF	TGCAGCGTTGAAGTGAGGGGGCCCCTGGGGGGTCCTAGCTCCTACAATGAGCAGTTCTTC
TRBV14	NA	TRBJ1-4	NA	CASRAGNEKLFF	TGTGCCAGCAGAGCTGGTAACGAAAAACTGTTTTTT
TRBV19	NA	TRBJ2-5	NA	CASSIDRRETQYF	TGTGCCAGTAGTATAGACAGGAGGGAGACCCAGTACTTC
TRBV5-1	NA	TRBJ2-1	TRBD2	CAGQEGTSSYNEQFF	TGCGCAGGACAAGAAGGGACTAGCTCCTACAATGAGCAGTTCTTC
TRBV19	NA	TRBJ2-5	TRBD1	CASSIAQGSQETQYF	TGTGCCAGTAGTATCGCACAGGGGTCCCAAGAGACCCAGTACTTC
TRBV28	NA	TRBJ1-1	TRBD1	CASSAQQGAEVAFF	TGTGCCAGCAGTGCTCAACAGGGGGCGGAAGTAGCTTTCTTT
TRBV28	NA	TRBJ1-1	NA	CASRGSLDLNTEAFF	TGTGCCAGCAGGGGGAGTCTGGACCTGAACACTGAAGCTTTCTTT